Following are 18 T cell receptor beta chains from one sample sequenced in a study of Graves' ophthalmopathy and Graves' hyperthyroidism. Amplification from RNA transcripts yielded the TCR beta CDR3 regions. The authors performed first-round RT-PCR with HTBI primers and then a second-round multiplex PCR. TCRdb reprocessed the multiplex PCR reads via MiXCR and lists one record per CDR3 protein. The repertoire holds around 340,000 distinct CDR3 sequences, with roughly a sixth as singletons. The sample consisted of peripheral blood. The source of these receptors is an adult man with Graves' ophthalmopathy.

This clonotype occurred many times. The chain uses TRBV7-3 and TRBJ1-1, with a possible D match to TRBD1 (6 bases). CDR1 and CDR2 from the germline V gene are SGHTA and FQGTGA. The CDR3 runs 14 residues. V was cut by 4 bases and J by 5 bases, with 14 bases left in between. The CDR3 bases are TGTGCCAGCAGCTCCCTAGGGGGGCGGACTGAAGCTTTCTTT. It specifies CASSSLGGRTEAFF.

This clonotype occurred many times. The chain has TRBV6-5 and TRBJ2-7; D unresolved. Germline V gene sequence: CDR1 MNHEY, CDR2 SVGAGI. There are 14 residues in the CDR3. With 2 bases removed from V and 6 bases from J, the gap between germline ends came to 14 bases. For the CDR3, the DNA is TGTGCCAGCAGTTACGGGTCCGAACAAGGCGAGCAGTACTTC. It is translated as CASSYGSEQGEQYF.

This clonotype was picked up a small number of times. DNA of the CDR3: TGCGCCAGCAGCCGATACGGGGACAGTGATACCTACGAGCAGTACTTC. Translation gives CASSRYGDSDTYEQYF. The J gene is TRBJ2-7, the V gene TRBV4-1; 7 nucleotides align to TRBD1. From germline, CDR1 is MGHRA and CDR2 YSYEKL. Trimming removed 4 bases from V and 2 bases from J; junction bases left unmatched: 11. This CDR3 is 16 amino acids long.

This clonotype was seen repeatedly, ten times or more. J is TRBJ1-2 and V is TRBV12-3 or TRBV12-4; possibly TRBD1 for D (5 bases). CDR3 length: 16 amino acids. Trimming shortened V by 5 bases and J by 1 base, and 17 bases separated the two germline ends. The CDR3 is CASSSLPGRFNYGYTF. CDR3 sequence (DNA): TGTGCCAGCAGTAGTCTACCGGGACGGTTTAACTATGGCTACACCTTC.

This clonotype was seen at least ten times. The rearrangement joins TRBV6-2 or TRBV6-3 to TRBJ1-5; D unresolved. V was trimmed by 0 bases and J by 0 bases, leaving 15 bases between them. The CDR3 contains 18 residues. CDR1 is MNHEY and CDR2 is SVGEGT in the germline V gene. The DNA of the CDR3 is TGTGCCAGCAGTTACTCGGACCAAACCTTTCATAGCAATCAGCCCCAGCATTTT. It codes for CASSYSDQTFHSNQPQHF.

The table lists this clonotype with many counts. CDR3 loop: CASSLARQGGNTIYF. CDR3 DNA: TGTGCCAGCAGCTTAGCCCGACAGGGAGGGAACACCATATATTTT. The chain links TRBV7-8 to TRBJ1-3, with 7 nucleotides matching TRBD1. Germline V gene lookup returns CDR1 SGHVS and CDR2 FQNEAQ. The junction had 6 bases not matched to a gene; V was cut back by 0 bases and J by 7 bases. This CDR3 is 15 amino acids long.

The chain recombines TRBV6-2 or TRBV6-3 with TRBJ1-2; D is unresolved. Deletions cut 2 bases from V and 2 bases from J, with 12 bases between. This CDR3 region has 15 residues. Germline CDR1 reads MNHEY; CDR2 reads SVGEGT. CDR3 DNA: TGTGCCAGCAGTTACGTATCCGGCGGGAACTATGGCTACACCTTC. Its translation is CASSYVSGGNYGYTF.

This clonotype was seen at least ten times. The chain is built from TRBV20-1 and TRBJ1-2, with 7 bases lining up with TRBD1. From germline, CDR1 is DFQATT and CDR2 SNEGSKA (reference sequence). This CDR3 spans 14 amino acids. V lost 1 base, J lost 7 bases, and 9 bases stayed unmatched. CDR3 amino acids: CSARARGGDSGYTF. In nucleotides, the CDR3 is TGCAGTGCTAGAGCCAGAGGAGGGGACAGTGGCTACACCTTC.

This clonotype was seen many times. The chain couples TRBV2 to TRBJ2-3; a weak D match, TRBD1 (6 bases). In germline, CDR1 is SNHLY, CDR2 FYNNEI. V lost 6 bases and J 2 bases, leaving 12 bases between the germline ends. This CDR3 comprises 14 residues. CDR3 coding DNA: TGTGCCAGCAGATACAGGGTTTCCACAGATACGCAGTATTTT. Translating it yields CASRYRVSTDTQYF.

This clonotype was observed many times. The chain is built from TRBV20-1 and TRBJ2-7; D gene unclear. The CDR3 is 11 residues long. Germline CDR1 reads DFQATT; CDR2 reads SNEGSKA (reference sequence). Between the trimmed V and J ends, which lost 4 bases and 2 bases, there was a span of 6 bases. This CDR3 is CSAIETYEQYF. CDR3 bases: TGCAGTGCTATAGAAACCTACGAGCAGTACTTC.

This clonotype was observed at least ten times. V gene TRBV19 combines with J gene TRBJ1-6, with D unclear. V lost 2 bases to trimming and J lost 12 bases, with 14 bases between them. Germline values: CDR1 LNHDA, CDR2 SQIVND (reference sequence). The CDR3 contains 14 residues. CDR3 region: CASSISPGSGPLHF. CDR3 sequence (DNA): TGTGCCAGTAGTATATCCCCGGGTTCAGGACCCCTCCACTTT.

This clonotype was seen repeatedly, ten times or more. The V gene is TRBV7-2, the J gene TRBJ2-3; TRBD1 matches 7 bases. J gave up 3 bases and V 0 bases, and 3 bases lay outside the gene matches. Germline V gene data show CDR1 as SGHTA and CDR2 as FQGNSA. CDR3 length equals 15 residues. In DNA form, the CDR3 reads TGTGCCAGCAGCTTAGCGGCAGGGGGAACAGATACGCAGTATTTT. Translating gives CASSLAAGGTDTQYF. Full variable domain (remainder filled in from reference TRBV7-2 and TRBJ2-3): GAGVSQSPSNKVTEKGKDVELRCDPISGHTALYWYRQSLGQGLEFLIYFQGNSAPDKSGLPSDRFSAERTGGSVSTLTIQRTQQEDSAVYLCASSLAAGGTDTQYFGPGTRLTVL.

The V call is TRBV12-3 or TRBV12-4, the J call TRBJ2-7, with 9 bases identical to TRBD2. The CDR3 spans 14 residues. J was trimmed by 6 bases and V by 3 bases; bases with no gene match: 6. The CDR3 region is CASSFSGRSVEQYF. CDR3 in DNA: TGTGCCAGCAGTTTTAGCGGGAGAAGTGTCGAGCAGTACTTC.

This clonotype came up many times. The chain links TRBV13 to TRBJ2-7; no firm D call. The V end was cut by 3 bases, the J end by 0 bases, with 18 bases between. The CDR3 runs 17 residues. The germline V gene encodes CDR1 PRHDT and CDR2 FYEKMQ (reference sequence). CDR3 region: CASSFIGGVLSSYEQYF. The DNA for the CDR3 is TGTGCCAGCAGCTTTATCGGTGGCGTCCTCAGCTCCTACGAGCAGTACTTC.

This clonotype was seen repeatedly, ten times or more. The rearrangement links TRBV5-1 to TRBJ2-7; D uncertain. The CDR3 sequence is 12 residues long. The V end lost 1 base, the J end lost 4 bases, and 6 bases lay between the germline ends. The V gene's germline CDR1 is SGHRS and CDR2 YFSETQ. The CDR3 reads CASSLTQYEQYF. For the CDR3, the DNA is TGCGCCAGCAGCTTGACTCAGTACGAGCAGTACTTC.

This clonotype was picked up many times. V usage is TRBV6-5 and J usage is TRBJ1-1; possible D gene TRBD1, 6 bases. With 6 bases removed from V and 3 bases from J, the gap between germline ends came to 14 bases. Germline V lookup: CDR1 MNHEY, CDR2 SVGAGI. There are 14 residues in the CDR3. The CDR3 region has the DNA TGTGCCAGCAGACGCGGACAGAGGGACACTGAAGCTTTCTTT. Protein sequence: CASRRGQRDTEAFF.

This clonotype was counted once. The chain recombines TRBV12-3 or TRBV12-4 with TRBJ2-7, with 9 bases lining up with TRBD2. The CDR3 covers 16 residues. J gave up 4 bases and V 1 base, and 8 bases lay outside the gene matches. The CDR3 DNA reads TGTGCCAGCAGTTTAGGACTCGGCGGGGGGGCTTACGAGCAGTACTTC. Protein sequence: CASSLGLGGGAYEQYF.

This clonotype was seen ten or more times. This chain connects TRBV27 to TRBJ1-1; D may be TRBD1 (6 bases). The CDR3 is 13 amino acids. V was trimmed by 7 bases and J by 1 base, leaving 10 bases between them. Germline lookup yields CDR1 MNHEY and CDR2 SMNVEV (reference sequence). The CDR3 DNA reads TGTGCCAGCACTGGAGGGGGGAACACTGAAGCTTTCTTT. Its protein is CASTGGGNTEAFF.